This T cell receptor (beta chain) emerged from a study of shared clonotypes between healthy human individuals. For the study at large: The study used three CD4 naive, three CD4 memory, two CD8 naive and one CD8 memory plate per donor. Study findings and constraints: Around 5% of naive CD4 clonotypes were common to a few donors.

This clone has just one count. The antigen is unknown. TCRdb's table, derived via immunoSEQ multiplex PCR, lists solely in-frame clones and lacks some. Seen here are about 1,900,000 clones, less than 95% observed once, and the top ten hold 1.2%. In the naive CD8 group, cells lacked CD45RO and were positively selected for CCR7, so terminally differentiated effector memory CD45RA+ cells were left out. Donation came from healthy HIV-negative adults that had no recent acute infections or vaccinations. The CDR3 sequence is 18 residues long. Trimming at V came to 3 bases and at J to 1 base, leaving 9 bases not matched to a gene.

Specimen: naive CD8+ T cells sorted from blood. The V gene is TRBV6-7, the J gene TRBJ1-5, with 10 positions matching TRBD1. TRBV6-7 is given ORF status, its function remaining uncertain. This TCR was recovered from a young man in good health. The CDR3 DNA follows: TGTGCCAGCAGTTATTCTGACAGGGGGCCGGTGAGCAATCAGCCCCAGCATTTT. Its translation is CASSYSDRGPVSNQPQHF.